Sequencing of this TCR beta chain was carried out in a study of blood T cell repertoires in COVID-19. Study details: Sources were T cells, B-cell-depleted T cells, or PBMCs; the material itself was cDNA or gDNA.

Per the original data handling: Amplification of reference gene primers was used by the study to estimate nucleated cell counts. Repertoires were generated with immunoSEQ multiplex PCR, while TCRdb's copy carries only in-frame clones and drops some. That table furnishes V, J and clone size, whereas the DNA furnished D and trimming. The sample carries about 80,000 clones, roughly 80% recorded once. This CDR3 region has 17 residues. Germline values: CDR1 LNHDA, CDR2 SQIVND (reference sequence). With 10 bases clipped from V and 5 bases from J, the junction kept 19 bases outside the gene matches. Sequencing input: peripheral blood. The sequence derives from a woman between 70 and 85 years old with acute or convalescent COVID-19. V gene TRBV19 combines with J gene TRBJ2-2, with 7 positions matching TRBD1. CDR3 residues: CAIPLSPGQRPTGELFF. DNA for the CDR3: TGTGCCATCCCCTTGTCACCGGGACAGAGACCGACCGGGGAGCTGTTTTTT.